These 25 T cell receptor beta chains share one sample of origin, sequenced in a study of T cell responses to AZD1222 COVID-19 vaccine (dated by TCRdb to about 2021). Library preparation employed the immunoSEQ multiplex PCR assay. Drawn from immuneACCESS, this table holds only the in-frame rearrangements with V and J called that TCRdb kept. Clones are partly lost; checked studies trace under half to an unresolved V gene and leave the rest unexplained. For this sample there are more than 95,000 clones; approximately 88% appear just once. More than 6.5% of the sample belongs to the ten largest clones. What the time point label conveys for this sample: baseline before first vaccination. The sequencing used peripheral blood, collected on day 0 of AZD1222 vaccination. Receptors were obtained from an adult in good health.

The chain combines TRBV30 with TRBJ2-2; no clear D gene. V was trimmed by 4 bases and J by 3 bases, leaving 15 bases between them. CDR1 is GTSNPN and CDR2 is SVGIG in the germline V gene (reference sequence). CDR3 size: 15 residues. This CDR3 is CAWTSPGPYTGELFF. CDR3 nucleotides: TGTGCCTGGACCTCCCCGGGCCCTTACACCGGGGAGCTGTTTTTT.

For the CDR3, the DNA is TGTGCCAGTACCCCCACACAGGGGGCCAGGGGCAATCAGCCCCAGCATTTT. It translates to CASTPTQGARGNQPQHF. The chain uses TRBV19 and TRBJ1-5; TRBD1 agrees at 9 bases. V was pared by 7 bases and J by 2 bases, with 12 bases of the junction left unmatched. From germline, CDR1 is LNHDA and CDR2 SQIVND (reference sequence). The CDR3 has 17 residues.

V gene TRBV7-3 combines with J gene TRBJ2-2; possibly TRBD1 or TRBD2 for D (5 bases each). Trimming cost V 2 bases and J 6 bases, with 16 bases left between them. This CDR3 spans 16 amino acids. CDR1 and CDR2 from the germline V gene are SGHTA and FQGTGA. DNA for the CDR3: TGTGCCAGCAGCTTAGTCCGCCCTCGGGGACCCGGGGAGCTGTTTTTT. Translated, it gives CASSLVRPRGPGELFF.

The chain combines TRBV10-1 with TRBJ2-1, with D perhaps given as TRBD1 or TRBD2 (5 bases each). This CDR3 has 13 amino acids. Germline V gene sequence: CDR1 WNHNN, CDR2 SYGVQD (reference sequence). Trimming cost V 8 bases and J 6 bases, with 14 bases left between them. CDR3 sequence: CASSVRGLNEQFF. The CDR3 DNA follows: TGCGCCAGCTCCGTCCGGGGCCTCAATGAGCAGTTCTTC.

The genes are TRBV6-4 and TRBJ1-1; TRBD1 might be the D (6 bases). CDR3 size: 15 residues. V lost 2 bases and J 5 bases, leaving 15 bases between the germline ends. Germline-derived CDR1 and CDR2 are MRHNA and SNTAGT. CDR3 amino acids: CASSDTSTGRTEAFF. In nucleotides, the CDR3 is TGTGCCAGCAGTGACACCTCTACAGGGAGAACTGAAGCTTTCTTT.

V is TRBV5-1 and J is TRBJ1-1, with a possible D match to TRBD1 (6 bases). The CDR3 length is 14 residues. The V and J ends lost 5 bases and 4 bases respectively, with 15 bases between them. Germline lookup yields CDR1 SGHRS and CDR2 YFSETQ. CDR3 DNA: TGCGCCAGCAGTGGTGGGGGGGCGAGCACTGAAGCTTTCTTT. Amino acids: CASSGGGASTEAFF.

This sequence joins TRBV19 and TRBJ2-7, with 8 bases aligning to TRBD1. The CDR3 is 14 amino acids. With V trimmed by 6 bases and J by 5 bases, 9 bases remained unmatched. CDR1 and CDR2 from the germline V gene are LNHDA and SQIVND (reference sequence). The CDR3 loop reads CASSTNHRGDEQYF. The CDR3, as DNA: TGTGCCAGTAGCACAAATCACAGGGGGGACGAGCAGTACTTC.

J is TRBJ2-2 and V is TRBV18; the match to TRBD1 covers 9 bases. In germline, CDR1 is KGHSH, CDR2 LQKENI. The CDR3 runs 15 residues. Trimming took 3 bases from V and 7 from J; bases not matched to a gene: 6. Written as DNA, the CDR3 is TGTGCCAGCTCACCGAGGGACAGGGTGGACGGGGAGCTGTTTTTT. Translating it yields CASSPRDRVDGELFF.

V is TRBV28 and J is TRBJ1-2; D is perhaps TRBD1 (5 bases). CDR3 length: 13 residues. Germline-derived CDR1 and CDR2 are MDHEN and SYDVKM. V gave up 2 bases and J gave up 4 bases, with 8 bases separating them. This chain's CDR3 is CASSLTGGYGYTF. The CDR3 DNA is TGTGCCAGCAGTTTAACTGGGGGCTATGGCTACACCTTC.

The chain employs TRBV4-2 and TRBJ2-2; 12 nucleotides align to TRBD1. CDR3 size: 19 residues. The V gene end was trimmed by 1 base and the J gene end by 4 bases; junction bases not matched to a gene: 10. Germline V gene sequence: CDR1 LGHNA, CDR2 YNFKEQ. CDR3 residues: CASSQGPGQGAGGTGELFF. The CDR3, as DNA: TGTGCCAGCAGCCAAGGACCGGGACAGGGGGCCGGTGGCACCGGGGAGCTGTTTTTT.

The J gene is TRBJ1-5, the V gene TRBV7-9; D is unclear. Trimming removed 5 bases from V and 6 bases from J, with 8 bases in between. Germline values: CDR1 SEHNR, CDR2 FQNEAQ (reference sequence). The CDR3 consists of 12 residues. The CDR3 DNA reads as TGTGCCAGCAGCCCAGGTAGTCAGCCCCAGCATTTT. It translates to CASSPGSQPQHF. The full variable domain, its missing parts supplied by reference TRBV7-9 and TRBJ1-5, is DTGVSQNPRHKITKRGQNVTFRCDPISEHNRLYWYRQTLGQGPEFLTYFQNEAQLEKSRLLSDRFSAERPKGSFSTLEIQRTEQGDSAMYLCASSPGSQPQHFGDGTRLSIL.

With regard to this clone: At one end the junction does not follow the germline gene, possibly because of a read error. The DNA of the CDR3 is TGTGCCAGCAGCCTAGAGCCGGGACTTTTCAATGAGCAGTTCTTC. Its protein product is CASSLEPGLFNEQFF. The chain recombines TRBV11-3 with TRBJ2-1, with a weak D call TRBD2 (6 bases). Germline V gene data show CDR1 as SGHNT and CDR2 as YENEEA. The CDR3 has 15 amino acids.

The CDR3 DNA sequence: TGTGCCAGCAGCCCCCCGGGAAACAATGAGCAGTTCTTC. Protein product: CASSPPGNNEQFF. The gene calls are TRBV3-1 (or the pseudogene TRBV3-2) and TRBJ2-1; the D gene is possibly TRBD2 (5 bases). Germline V lookup: CDR1 LGHDT, CDR2 YNNKEL (reference sequence). This CDR3 contains 13 residues. V was shortened by 4 bases and J by 5 bases, with 9 bases between the two germline ends.

This chain links TRBV14 with TRBJ2-2; D gene unclear. V lost 1 base and J 2 bases, leaving 11 bases between the germline ends. The CDR3 consists of 16 residues. CDR1 SGHDN and CDR2 FVKESK come from the germline V gene. The CDR3: CASSQGRRGNTGELFF. In nucleotides, the CDR3 is TGTGCCAGCAGCCAAGGAAGGCGCGGAAACACCGGGGAGCTGTTTTTT.

The genes are TRBV6-5 and TRBJ2-7, with 8 bases lining up with TRBD1. V gave up 0 bases and J gave up 5 bases; unmatched junction bases: 9. CDR1 is MNHEY and CDR2 is SVGAGI in the germline V gene. This CDR3 is 16 amino acids long. CDR3 protein: CASSYSSRRGLNEQYF. DNA for the CDR3: TGTGCCAGCAGTTACTCCTCGCGCAGGGGGCTAAACGAGCAGTACTTC.

This chain joins TRBV29-1 and TRBJ1-2; the D gene is possibly TRBD1 (5 bases). There are 13 residues in the CDR3. Germline-derived CDR1 and CDR2 are SQVTM and ANQGSEA. The V and J ends lost 6 bases and 0 bases respectively, with 11 bases between them. The CDR3 nucleotides are TGCAGCGTGGGACGCCGATCTAACTATGGCTACACCTTC. It is translated as CSVGRRSNYGYTF.

This rearrangement joins TRBV6-5 to TRBJ1-6, with D possibly matching TRBD1 (5 bases). The germline CDR1 and CDR2 sequences are MNHEY and SVGAGI. This CDR3 is built from 16 residues. V shed 0 bases and J shed 9 bases, with 15 bases lying between them. The CDR3 DNA sequence: TGTGCCAGCAGTTACTCGAAGAGGGGAGTACGTTCACCCCTCCACTTT. This translates into CASSYSKRGVRSPLHF.

This clone has just a few counts. V gene TRBV6-2 or TRBV6-3 combines with J gene TRBJ2-2, with D possibly matching TRBD1 (6 bases). V shed 4 bases and J shed 5 bases, with 8 bases lying between them. Germline lookup yields CDR1 MNHEY and CDR2 SVGEGT. The CDR3 totals 13 residues. CDR3 nucleotide sequence: TGTGCCAGCAGTTCAGGGGAAACCGGGGAGCTGTTTTTT. Residues: CASSSGETGELFF.

This sequence joins TRBV28 and TRBJ2-3; D not resolved. Germline-derived CDR1 and CDR2 are MDHEN and SYDVKM. Trimming shortened V by 5 bases and J by 11 bases, and 14 bases separated the two germline ends. The CDR3 runs to 12 residues. In DNA form, the CDR3 reads TGTGCCAGCAGTCAAACTCCGAAGGGGCAGTATTTT. Protein product: CASSQTPKGQYF.

This chain connects TRBV20-1 to TRBJ2-1; D gene ambiguous. The CDR3 loop spans 11 amino acids. Germline V gene data show CDR1 as DFQATT and CDR2 as SNEGSKA (reference sequence). The V gene lost 2 bases and the J gene lost 10 bases, with 9 bases spanning the gap. The CDR3 bases are TGCAGTGCTAGAAAAGGGTCCGAGCAGTTCTTC. Its protein product is CSARKGSEQFF.

This chain connects TRBV19 to TRBJ2-7, with D unresolved. The CDR3 has 13 residues. V lost 5 bases to trimming and J lost 3 bases, with 11 bases between them. CDR1 and CDR2 (germline): LNHDA, SQIVND (reference sequence). In DNA, the CDR3 is TGTGCCAGTAGTTCGATGGGCTACTACGAGCAGTACTTC. It is translated as CASSSMGYYEQYF.

The rearrangement uses TRBV24-1 and TRBJ2-7; 8 nucleotides agree with TRBD2. CDR1 and CDR2 from the germline V gene are KGHDR and SFDVKD. With 6 bases clipped from V and 5 bases from J, the junction kept 11 bases outside the gene matches. The CDR3 runs to 15 residues. CDR3 bases: TGTGCCACCAGTCCCCGGGGGGGTTTGGGGGACGAGCAGTACTTC. Translated, it gives CATSPRGGLGDEQYF.

The chain links TRBV6-5 to TRBJ2-3; 7 bases are a match to TRBD2. V was pared by 6 bases and J by 5 bases, with 11 bases of the junction left unmatched. This CDR3 spans 15 amino acids. The germline V gene has CDR1 MNHEY and CDR2 SVGAGI. The DNA of the CDR3 is TGTGCCAGCAGAGCGGGACTTAGCGGTCGAGATACGCAGTATTTT. This sequence encodes CASRAGLSGRDTQYF.

The V gene is TRBV24-1, the J gene TRBJ2-3; TRBD1 matches at 8 bases. This CDR3 is 15 amino acids long. Germline CDR1 and CDR2: KGHDR and SFDVKD. V trimming: 6 bases; J trimming: 3 bases; junction bases outside the gene matches: 7. In DNA, the CDR3 is TGTGCCACCAGTCAACGGACAGGGTGGACAGATACGCAGTATTTT. Translation: CATSQRTGWTDTQYF.

The gene calls are TRBV7-2 and TRBJ2-2, with 13 bases aligning to TRBD2. V trimming: 3 bases; J trimming: 4 bases; junction bases outside the gene matches: 11. The germline gives CDR1 SGHTA, CDR2 FQGNSA. CDR3 length: 19 residues. CDR3 amino acids: CASSLQPARLAGGTGELFF. CDR3 nucleotide sequence: TGTGCCAGCAGCTTGCAACCGGCGAGACTAGCGGGAGGCACCGGGGAGCTGTTTTTT. Using reference TRBV7-2 and TRBJ2-2 for the parts outside the CDR3, the full variable domain is GAGVSQSPSNKVTEKGKDVELRCDPISGHTALYWYRQSLGQGLEFLIYFQGNSAPDKSGLPSDRFSAERTGGSVSTLTIQRTQQEDSAVYLCASSLQPARLAGGTGELFFGEGSRLTVL.